These T cell receptor beta chains were read from a single sample in a study of resident and recirculating memory T cells in vitiligo. Only in-frame clones appear in the TCRdb table, and some are missing; sequencing was by immunoSEQ multiplex PCR. Among around 76,000 clones listed, 91% were seen once. The sample comprised blood. The receptor source for this set is a male donor with vitiligo. Each CDR3 is given with its conserved first and last residue. D genes are given only for firm matches. The size of a clone is reported for some rows only, either as once, few or many, or as a class for expanded clones.

NA	TRBJ1-2	TRBD1	TRBV7-8	TGTGCCAGCAGCTTAGCGGGGACAGGGAACTATGGCTACACCTTC	CASSLAGTGNYGYTF
NA	TRBJ1-1	TRBD1	TRBV25-1	TGTGCCAGCAGTGAAACGAAACAGGGGGGCACTGAAGCTTTCTTT	CASSETKQGGTEAFF
NA	TRBJ2-7	NA	TRBV7-9	TGTGCCAGCATCCCTTCCGGGGGATACCTGGGGGAGCAGTACTTC	CASIPSGGYLGEQYF
once	TRBJ2-2	NA	TRBV27	TGTGCCAGCAGTTTGCAGGGGACCGGGGAGCTGTTTTTT	CASSLQGTGELFF
NA	TRBJ1-1	NA	TRBV27	TGTGCCAGCACCCTCAGGCCGGACAGACTTAACACTGAAGCTTTCTTT	CASTLRPDRLNTEAFF
NA	TRBJ2-7	TRBD1	TRBV11-1	TGTGCCAGCAGCTTTGATGGGACAGCCTACGAGCAGTACTTC	CASSFDGTAYEQYF
NA	TRBJ1-4	NA	TRBV6-5	TGTGCCAGCAGTCGGACAGCTTCTAATGAAAAACTGTTTTTT	CASSRTASNEKLFF
NA	TRBJ2-2	NA	TRBV5-1	TGCGCCAGCAGCTTCGGGCAGGCGGGCACCGGGGAGCTGTTTTTT	CASSFGQAGTGELFF
NA	TRBJ2-1	TRBD1	TRBV10-3	TGTGCCGCTTCGGACAGGGGTTATGAGCAGTTCTTC	CAASDRGYEQFF
NA	TRBJ1-5	NA	TRBV10-3	TGTGCCATCAGTGAGCGACTGAAGAGCAATCAGCCCCAGCATTTT	CAISERLKSNQPQHF
NA	TRBJ1-4	NA	TRBV28	TGTGCCAGCAGGGAGGTTGATGAAAAACTGTTTTTT	CASREVDEKLFF
NA	TRBJ2-1	TRBD2	TRBV9	TGTGCCAGCAGCGTAGTGGTTGGGGGGGGGAGTGAGCAGTTCTTC	CASSVVVGGGSEQFF
NA	TRBJ2-7	NA	TRBV19	TGTGCCAGTAGTACAGTCCCAGGTGGGAGCTCCGAGCAGTACTTC	CASSTVPGGSSEQYF
NA	TRBJ1-5	TRBD1	TRBV15	TGTGCCACCAGCAGGGGGGACAGGGTTGGCAATCAGCCCCAGCATTTT	CATSRGDRVGNQPQHF
NA	TRBJ1-1	NA	TRBV19	TGTGCCAGTATTAAGCGTGAAGCTTTCTTT	CASIKREAFF
NA	TRBJ1-5	TRBD1	TRBV6-6	TGTGCCAGCAGTTTGACAGGGGGCGGCAATCAGCCCCAGCATTTT	CASSLTGGGNQPQHF
NA	TRBJ2-2	NA	TRBV6-5	TGTGCCAGCAGTTTATTGACAGCCGGGGAGCTGTTTTTT	CASSLLTAGELFF
NA	TRBJ2-1	TRBD1	TRBV19	TGTGCCAGTAGTATAGAGGGACAGGGGGTAGGCTCCTACAATGAGCAGTTCTTC	CASSIEGQGVGSYNEQFF
NA	TRBJ2-5	TRBD2	TRBV7-3	TGTGCCAGCAGCGAGACTAGCGGCCAAGAGACCCAGTACTTC	CASSETSGQETQYF
NA	TRBJ1-2	NA	TRBV5-1	TGCGCCAGCAGTTCGGCGGCGGGCCTCTTAAACTATGGCTACACCTTC	CASSSAAGLLNYGYTF
NA	TRBJ1-2	NA	TRBV6-1	TGTGCCAGCAGTGAAAGGGAAGACAGCGGCTACACCTTC	CASSEREDSGYTF
few	TRBJ1-1	NA	TRBV4-3	TGCGCCAGCAGCCAAGAATCCGGGGGGGGGCTAGAAGCTTTCTTT	CASSQESGGGLEAFF
NA	TRBJ1-2	TRBD1	TRBV7-9	TGTGCCAGCAGCTTAGGACAGGGGGAAAAGAATGGCTACACCTTC	CASSLGQGEKNGYTF
NA	TRBJ1-1	NA	TRBV19	TGTGCCAGTAGTATCAGGGTCGACACTGAAGCTTTCTTT	CASSIRVDTEAFF
NA	TRBJ1-1	TRBD1	TRBV11-2	TGTGCCAGCAGCCGCGAAGTGACAGGGGCCACGAACACTGAAGCTTTCTTT	CASSREVTGATNTEAFF
NA	TRBJ1-1	NA	TRBV29-1	TGCAGCGTTGAAGATCTTCTAATGGGGAGGACTGAAGCTTTCTTT	CSVEDLLMGRTEAFF
NA	TRBJ2-1	TRBD2	TRBV4-3	TGCGCCAGCAGCCAAGCGACTAGCGGGGTCTACAATGAGCAGTTCTTC	CASSQATSGVYNEQFF
NA	TRBJ1-5	TRBD1	TRBV28	TGTGCCAGCAGCTCGGGACAGGGATATCAGCCCCAGCATTTT	CASSSGQGYQPQHF
NA	TRBJ1-2	NA	TRBV6-1	TGTGCCAGCAGTGAAATGGCTGACTATGGCTACACCTTC	CASSEMADYGYTF
NA	TRBJ1-4	TRBD1	TRBV19	TGTGCCAGTAGGGTGTCGCCGGGACAGACTAATGAAAAACTGTTTTTT	CASRVSPGQTNEKLFF
NA	TRBJ1-4	NA	TRBV9	TGTGCCAGCAGCCCGACTGGGGCCGGGGAAAAACTGTTTTTT	CASSPTGAGEKLFF
NA	TRBJ2-1	TRBD2	TRBV18	TGTGCCAGCTCACCTCGTAGCGGGGGGTATAACAATGAGCAGTTCTTC	CASSPRSGGYNNEQFF
NA	TRBJ2-1	NA	TRBV10-3	TGTGCCATCAGTGTCGGGGGAGAGGTCAATGAGCAGTTCTTC	CAISVGGEVNEQFF
NA	TRBJ2-2	TRBD1	TRBV4-3	TGCGCCAGCAGCCAAAACGACAGGGGGAGCACCGGGGAGCTGTTTTTT	CASSQNDRGSTGELFF
NA	TRBJ2-5	NA	TRBV18	TGTGCCAGCTCCCGAGCAGGCACAGACCAAGAGACCCAGTACTTC	CASSRAGTDQETQYF
NA	TRBJ2-7	NA	TRBV1	TGCACCAGCAGCCAAGATCCTTCCCGGGGAAAGGACCCCTACGAGCAGTACTTC	CTSSQDPSRGKDPYEQYF
NA	TRBJ1-1	TRBD1	TRBV7-3	TGTGCCAGCAGCTTAAATACAGGGGGAAGGACTGAAGCTTTCTTT	CASSLNTGGRTEAFF
NA	TRBJ1-2	NA	TRBV29-1	TGCAGCGTTGACAATAACTATGGCTACACCTTC	CSVDNNYGYTF
once	TRBJ1-1	NA	TRBV7-2	TGTGCCAGCAGCTTAGCCCCTAGGACTGAAGCTTTCTTT	CASSLAPRTEAFF